The TCR beta chain under discussion was sequenced for a study of PD-L1 blockade in urothelial cancer. In the study overall: Samples of blood were analyzed 3 weeks (second dose) and 6 weeks after treatment start. Median T cell yield from blood was around 140,000. Whole-study results and caveats: For durable-benefit patients, tumor-associated blood clones expanded more at 3 weeks.

This CDR3 spans 16 amino acids. In germline, CDR1 is MGHRA, CDR2 YSYEKL. V was cut by 4 bases and J by 4 bases, with 17 bases left in between. To note about this clone: Its cognate antigen is unknown.

Data came from immunoSEQ multiplex PCR; TCRdb stores just in-frame clones and leaves some out. The sample gives approximately 110,000 clones, approximately 89% of which show up once; less than 5% is in the top ten. Time point denoted: peripheral blood 6 weeks after treatment start. Patients were living with locally advanced or metastatic urothelial carcinoma. The clonotype comes from a man aged 55 to 70 with urothelial cancer. Specimen: PBMCs, collected around atezolizumab (anti-PD-L1) treatment. V usage is TRBV4-1 and J usage is TRBJ1-3; no definite D call. CDR3 protein: CASSRVFGVEGNTIYF. The DNA for the CDR3 is TGCGCCAGCAGCCGCGTTTTCGGTGTGGAGGGAAACACCATATATTTT.